The present T cell receptor beta chain was sequenced within a study of blood T cell repertoires in COVID-19. The length of the CDR3 is 16 residues. From germline, CDR1 is KGHSH and CDR2 LQKENI. The V segment lost 2 bases and the J segment 3 bases; nucleotides outside the gene matches: 6. TCRdb's table, derived via immunoSEQ multiplex PCR, lists solely in-frame clones and lacks some. The data contain about 230,000 clones, approximately 80% of them seen just once; the ten biggest clones take up 7.4%. This receptor was obtained from a woman aged 45-65 years with acute or convalescent COVID-19. The rearrangement joins TRBV18 to TRBJ2-1; 8 nucleotides match TRBD2. The source material was peripheral blood. The DNA of the CDR3 is TGTGCCAGCTCACCATTAGCGGGAACTCGCTACAATGAGCAGTTCTTC. Its translation is CASSPLAGTRYNEQFF.